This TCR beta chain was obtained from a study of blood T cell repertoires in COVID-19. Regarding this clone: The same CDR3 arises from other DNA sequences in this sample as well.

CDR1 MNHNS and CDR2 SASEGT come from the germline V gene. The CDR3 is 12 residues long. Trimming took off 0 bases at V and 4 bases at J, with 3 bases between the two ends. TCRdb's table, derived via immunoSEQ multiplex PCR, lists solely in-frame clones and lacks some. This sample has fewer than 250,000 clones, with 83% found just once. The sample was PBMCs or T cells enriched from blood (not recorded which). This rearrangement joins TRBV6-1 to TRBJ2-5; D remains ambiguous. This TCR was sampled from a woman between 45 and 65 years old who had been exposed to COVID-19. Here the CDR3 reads CASSEARETQYF. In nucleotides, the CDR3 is TGTGCCAGCAGTGAAGCTAGAGAGACCCAGTACTTC.